This T cell receptor (beta chain) was identified in a study of CD8+ T cells in alopecia areata. It was with CD4, CD8alpha, NKG2D, NKG2ACE and other markers that pooled cutaneous lymph node cells were sorted. V was cut by 2 bases and J by 4 bases, with 6 bases left in between. The CDR3 runs 12 residues. The germline gives CDR1 NNHDY, CDR2 SYVADS. This clone was seen at least ten times. The gene names here belong to mouse. The read comes to an end 4 residues before the CDR3 does, leaving the germline J gene to fill in the end. RNA, once extracted, was reverse transcribed into cDNA for use as the sequencing template. Libraries were prepared by immunoSEQ multiplex PCR; TCRdb keeps only in-frame clonotypes and omits some of them. Listed for the sample are some 6,000 clones, none seen a single time.

This clonotype was obtained from a C3H/HeJ mouse with alopecia areata. The MHC haplotype of the strain is H2-k. Sequencing was done on a sample of CD8+ T cells sorted from a lymph node. This chain links TRBV13-3 with TRBJ1-2, with a weak D call TRBD1 (6 bases). CDR3 loop: CASSDRGSDYTF. The sequenced CDR3 bases are TGTGCCAGCAGTGACAGGGGCTCC.